This is a list of T cell receptor beta chains from one sample in a study of OX40 agonist ivuxolimab in advanced cancers. Some clones are missing from TCRdb's copy, which holds only in-frame ones; the method was immunoSEQ multiplex PCR. The sample holds tens of thousands of clones; 80% to 95% are singletons and the top ten take approximately 6.3%. The source was CD4+ or CD8+ T cells sorted from blood, collected in a trial of the OX40 agonist ivuxolimab. These receptors were taken from an adult with an advanced solid tumor such as melanoma, head and neck, liver or kidney cancer. Both conserved end residues are part of each CDR3. The D gene is left open where the match is weak. Clone size, where shown, is once, few, many, or a class for clones that have expanded.

TRBD1	.	15	TRBV7-8	TRBJ1-6	CASSLPGQRNSPLHF	TGTGCCAGCAGCCTTCCGGGACAGAGGAATTCACCCCTCCACTTT
.	.	16	TRBV27	TRBJ2-3	CASSLGAGAGVDTQYF	TGTGCCAGCAGTTTAGGGGCGGGGGCCGGGGTAGATACGCAGTATTTT
.	.	11	TRBV20-1	TRBJ2-1	CSARDRRLEFF	TGCAGTGCTAGAGATCGCAGGTTGGAGTTCTTC
TRBD1	.	15	TRBV4-1	TRBJ1-5	CASSQLTGVNQPQHF	TGCGCCAGCAGCCAACTGACAGGGGTAAATCAGCCCCAGCATTTT
.	.	16	TRBV21-1	TRBJ2-2	CASSKGVGGSTGELFF	TGTGCCAGCAGCAAAGGAGTGGGGGGAAGCACCGGGGAGCTGTTTTTT
TRBD1	few	12	TRBV19	TRBJ1-5	CAIGQGHQPQHF	TGTGCCATTGGACAGGGGCATCAGCCCCAGCATTTT
TRBD2	.	17	TRBV25-1	TRBJ2-3	CASTQQGLAGSTDTQYF	TGTGCCAGCACCCAGCAGGGACTAGCGGGGTCCACAGATACGCAGTATTTT
TRBD1	.	16	TRBV4-1	TRBJ1-2	CASSQNPGQTNYGYTF	TGCGCCAGCAGCCAAAATCCGGGACAGACGAACTATGGCTACACCTTC
.	.	15	TRBV7-3	TRBJ2-1	CASSLDGGTNNEQFF	TGTGCCAGCAGCTTAGACGGTGGCACCAACAATGAGCAGTTCTTC
.	.	17	TRBV7-9	TRBJ2-6	CASSSDALPYGANVLTF	TGTGCCAGCAGCTCGGACGCGTTGCCCTATGGGGCCAACGTCCTGACTTTC
TRBD1	.	16	TRBV10-3	TRBJ1-1	CAISAPPGQGNTEAFF	TGTGCCATCAGTGCCCCCCCGGGACAGGGTAACACTGAAGCTTTCTTT
TRBD1	.	13	TRBV30	TRBJ1-5	CAWGEGTEQPQHF	TGTGCCTGGGGGGAGGGGACAGAACAGCCCCAGCATTTT
.	.	13	TRBV4-1	TRBJ2-7	CASSQGGFYEQYF	TGCGCCAGCAGCCAAGGCGGCTTCTACGAGCAGTACTTC
TRBD2	once	15	TRBV29-1	TRBJ2-1	CSVSGLAGAGNEQFF	TGCAGCGTCTCGGGACTAGCGGGGGCGGGAAATGAGCAGTTCTTC
TRBD1	.	15	TRBV7-9	TRBJ2-2	CASGPGTGVDGELFF	TGTGCCAGCGGTCCCGGGACAGGGGTTGACGGGGAGCTGTTTTTT
TRBD1	.	16	TRBV19	TRBJ2-5	CASSIDLQGLQETQYF	TGTGCCAGTAGTATAGACTTACAGGGGCTCCAAGAGACCCAGTACTTC
.	.	12	TRBV10-2	TRBJ2-1	CASTTSINEQFF	TGCGCCAGCACTACTAGCATCAATGAGCAGTTCTTC
.	.	16	TRBV11-2	TRBJ1-5	CASSLSPDSSNQPQHF	TGTGCCAGCAGCCTCTCGCCCGACTCGAGCAATCAGCCCCAGCATTTT
.	.	14	TRBV9	TRBJ2-5	CASSYSTRKETQYF	TGTGCCAGCAGCTATTCGACTAGAAAAGAGACCCAGTACTTC
.	.	15	TRBV6-5	TRBJ1-1	CASSYAHGRNTEAFF	TGTGCCAGCAGTTACGCACACGGCAGAAACACTGAAGCTTTCTTT
.	.	15	TRBV5-6	TRBJ1-3	CASSLGGSSGNTIYF	TGTGCCAGCAGCTTGGGCGGATCCTCTGGAAACACCATATATTTT
TRBD1	once	16	TRBV13	TRBJ1-1	CASSILYRGRYTEAFF	TGTGCCAGCAGCATTCTCTACAGGGGGCGATACACTGAAGCTTTCTTT
.	.	11	TRBV6-5	TRBJ1-1	CASSSGTEAFF	TGTGCCAGCAGCAGCGGCACTGAAGCTTTCTTT
.	.	15	TRBV19	TRBJ1-5	CASSIEGSGNQPQHF	TGTGCCAGTAGTATAGAGGGTTCGGGCAATCAGCCCCAGCATTTT
.	.	13	TRBV30	TRBJ1-1	CAWSVGTDTEAFF	TGTGCCTGGAGTGTGGGGACGGACACTGAAGCTTTCTTT
TRBD1	few	13	TRBV28	TRBJ1-1	CASRRQGSTEAFF	TGTGCCAGCAGGAGACAGGGCTCCACTGAAGCTTTCTTT
TRBD1	.	15	TRBV6-6	TRBJ1-1	CASSLTGTGDTEAFF	TGTGCCAGCAGTCTAACTGGGACAGGGGACACTGAAGCTTTCTTT
.	.	18	TRBV30	TRBJ2-2	CAWRLPPTDRPRTGELFF	TGTGCCTGGAGACTTCCCCCGACAGACAGGCCGAGGACCGGGGAGCTGTTTTTT
TRBD1	.	15	TRBV7-9	TRBJ1-2	CASSPGQGRYYGYTF	TGTGCCAGCAGCCCCGGACAGGGTCGGTACTATGGCTACACCTTC
.	.	16	TRBV15	TRBJ2-3	CATSRDGTGFTDTQYF	TGTGCCACCAGCAGAGATGGTACAGGATTCACAGATACGCAGTATTTT
TRBD1	.	19	TRBV27	TRBJ1-6	CASSPRTGVLSSYNSPLHF	TGTGCCAGCAGTCCCAGGACAGGAGTGCTAAGCTCCTATAATTCACCCCTCCACTTT
.	once	13	TRBV10-2	TRBJ1-2	CASSGGVERGYTF	TGCGCCAGCAGTGGTGGAGTGGAACGTGGCTACACCTTC
.	.	13	TRBV19	TRBJ1-1	CASSWTENTEAFF	TGTGCCAGTAGCTGGACAGAGAACACTGAAGCTTTCTTT
.	.	14	TRBV6-5	TRBJ2-7	CASSYRDIFYEQYF	TGTGCCAGCAGTTACCGGGACATATTCTACGAGCAGTACTTC
.	.	12	TRBV28	TRBJ2-1	CASSLVRDEQFF	TGTGCCAGCAGTTTAGTACGCGATGAGCAGTTCTTC
TRBD1	.	17	TRBV2	TRBJ2-6	CASDSQGGRSGANVLTF	TGTGCCAGCGACTCACAGGGGGGAAGATCTGGGGCCAACGTCCTGACTTTC
.	.	14	TRBV7-9	TRBJ1-4	CASSETGGNEKLFF	TGTGCCAGCAGCGAGACAGGTGGTAATGAAAAACTGTTTTTT
.	once	14	TRBV7-9	TRBJ1-1	CASSLVTGNTEAFF	TGTGCCAGCAGCTTGGTGACAGGGAACACTGAAGCTTTCTTT
TRBD1	once	14	TRBV15	TRBJ2-5	CATSRDNRGETQYF	TGTGCCACCAGCAGAGATAACAGGGGAGAGACCCAGTACTTC
TRBD1	.	15	TRBV25-1	TRBJ1-1	CASRTTGNENTEAFF	TGTGCCAGCAGGACGACAGGGAACGAGAACACTGAAGCTTTCTTT
.	.	11	TRBV6-5	TRBJ1-6	CASGQFSPLHF	TGTGCCAGCGGACAATTTTCACCCCTCCACTTT
.	.	15	TRBV5-6	TRBJ2-2	CASSPIGRAVGELFF	TGTGCCAGCAGCCCCATCGGACGGGCGGTCGGGGAGCTGTTTTTT
.	once	13	TRBV9	TRBJ1-1	CASSVGSKTEAFF	TGTGCCAGCAGCGTAGGTTCCAAGACTGAAGCTTTCTTT
.	.	13	TRBV7-6	TRBJ1-5	CASSPTSNQPQHF	TGTGCCAGCAGCCCAACCAGCAATCAGCCCCAGCATTTT
.	.	15	TRBV7-9	TRBJ2-6	CASSLGEAGANVLTF	TGTGCCAGCAGCTTAGGAGAAGCTGGGGCCAACGTCCTGACTTTC
TRBD1	.	17	TRBV5-8	TRBJ1-2	CASSGWTGTGANYGYTF	TGTGCCAGCAGCGGCTGGACTGGGACAGGAGCTAACTATGGCTACACCTTC
.	.	13	TRBV6-5	TRBJ2-1	CASSYAGGNEQFF	TGTGCCAGCAGTTACGCCGGGGGTAATGAGCAGTTCTTC
TRBD1	.	14	TRBV6-5	TRBJ2-7	CASSAGQGFYEQYF	TGTGCCAGCAGTGCCGGACAGGGTTTCTACGAGCAGTACTTC
.	.	17	TRBV12-2	TRBJ1-2	CASRSPLRDSYNYGYTF	TGTGCAAGTCGCTCCCCACTCCGGGACAGCTATAACTATGGCTACACCTTC
TRBD1	.	16	TRBV7-9	TRBJ2-7	CASSLVRRDSSYEQYF	TGTGCCAGCAGCTTAGTCCGTAGGGACAGTTCCTACGAGCAGTACTTC
TRBD1	.	16	TRBV6-6	TRBJ2-3	CASSPGGQGATDTQYF	TGTGCCAGCAGCCCCGGCGGGCAGGGGGCCACAGATACGCAGTATTTT
.	.	13	TRBV27	TRBJ1-4	CASRDGGGEKLFF	TGTGCCAGCCGGGATGGGGGGGGAGAAAAACTGTTTTTT
TRBD2	.	16	TRBV4-1	TRBJ2-5	CASSQDQRGGTETQYF	TGCGCCAGCAGCCAAGATCAGCGGGGGGGCACTGAGACCCAGTACTTC
.	.	15	TRBV7-7	TRBJ2-1	CASSLEVGDYNEQFF	TGTGCTAGCAGCTTAGAGGTCGGGGACTACAATGAGCAGTTCTTC
.	.	14	TRBV30	TRBJ2-4	CAWKGPLAKNIQYF	TGTGCCTGGAAAGGGCCTCTAGCCAAAAACATTCAGTACTTC
TRBD1	.	15	TRBV6-1	TRBJ1-5	CASSEETGGWQPQHF	TGTGCCAGCAGTGAAGAGACAGGGGGCTGGCAGCCCCAGCATTTT
.	.	12	TRBV29-1	TRBJ1-5	CSVEVGNQPQHF	TGCAGCGTTGAGGTTGGCAATCAGCCCCAGCATTTT
.	.	14	TRBV10-1	TRBJ2-3	CASSDRISTDTQYF	TGCGCCAGCAGCGACAGGATTAGCACAGATACGCAGTATTTT
.	medium-sized	15	TRBV6-4	TRBJ2-4	CASSAELGGGNIQYF	TGTGCCAGCAGTGCCGAATTAGGGGGGGGCAACATTCAGTACTTC
.	.	16	TRBV7-6	TRBJ2-5	CASSQRGQLLSGTQYF	TGTGCCAGCAGCCAAAGAGGACAGCTGCTTTCTGGGACCCAGTACTTC